The 9 T cell receptor beta chains presented below share a single source sample, sequenced in a study of blood T cell repertoires in COVID-19. Assay used: immunoSEQ multiplex PCR; TCRdb lists only in-frame clones, some missing. The sample includes tens of thousands of clones, 75% to 85% of them seen just once. Material for sequencing was peripheral blood. The source of these receptors is a human donor in a cohort sampled during active COVID-19.

The chain is built from TRBV27 and TRBJ1-6; 8 bases match TRBD1. CDR3 length equals 17 residues. The V segment lost 6 bases and the J segment 10 bases; nucleotides outside the gene matches: 17. CDR1 is MNHEY, CDR2 SMNVEV, per germline (reference sequence). The CDR3 sequence: CASSKNSYRDRKSPLHF. The DNA of the CDR3 is TGTGCCAGCAGCAAAAACAGTTACCGGGACAGGAAATCACCCCTCCACTTT.

This clone appeared once. The chain links TRBV27 to TRBJ1-4, with D possibly being TRBD1 (5 bases). The ends were cut back, 7 bases at V and 4 bases at J, with 13 bases in the middle. This CDR3 has 14 residues. Germline V CDR1 and CDR2: MNHEY, SMNVEV (reference sequence). Written as DNA, the CDR3 is TGTGCCAGCACCTCATGGGGGGGTAATGAAAAACTGTTTTTT. This gives the protein CASTSWGGNEKLFF.

The rearrangement links TRBV11-3 to TRBJ2-1; D not resolved. CDR3 length: 13 residues. In germline, CDR1 is SGHNT, CDR2 YENEEA. V was cut by 5 bases and J by 2 bases, with 7 bases left in between. The CDR3 loop is CASSANTYNEQFF. As DNA, the CDR3 is TGTGCCAGCAGCGCGAATACCTACAATGAGCAGTTCTTC. The full variable domain, rest sourced from reference TRBV11-3 and TRBJ2-1, is EAGVVQSPRYKIIEKKQPVAFWCNPISGHNTLYWYLQNLGQGPELLIRYENEEAVDDSQLPKDRFSAERLKGVDSTLKIQPAELGDSAVYLCASSANTYNEQFFGPGTRLTVL.

This clone is categorized as medium-sized. The J gene is TRBJ1-6, the V gene TRBV2, with 7 bases matching TRBD1. CDR1 SNHLY and CDR2 FYNNEI come from the germline V gene. The CDR3 is made up of 16 amino acids. V was clipped by 7 bases and J by 3 bases; unmatched bases: 9. As DNA, the CDR3 is TGTGCCAGCAACTACCGGGACAGCGACTATAATTCACCCCTCCACTTT. Translated, it gives CASNYRDSDYNSPLHF.

V is TRBV7-2 and J is TRBJ2-5; 16 nucleotides match TRBD2. J gave up 4 bases and V 4 bases, and 6 bases lay outside the gene matches. The CDR3 covers 17 residues. CDR1 is SGHTA and CDR2 is FQGNSA in the germline V gene. In nucleotides, the CDR3 is TGTGCCAGCAGCTCACCGGGACTAGCGGGAGGGGGAGAGACCCAGTACTTC. The encoded protein is CASSSPGLAGGGETQYF.

The rearrangement links TRBV9 to TRBJ2-3; TRBD2 agrees at 10 bases. V dropped 4 bases and J dropped 9; count of bases not matched to a gene: 11. This CDR3 comprises 15 residues. Germline V gives CDR1 SGDLS, CDR2 YYNGEE. The DNA of the CDR3 is TGTGCCAGCAGCCCCCCCGCCGGACTAGCGGAGACGCAGTATTTT. It encodes CASSPPAGLAETQYF. The full variable domain, completed using reference TRBV9 and TRBJ2-3, is DSGVTQTPKHLITATGQRVTLRCSPRSGDLSVYWYQQSLDQGLQFLIQYYNGEERAKGNILERFSAQQFPDLHSELNLSSLELGDSALYFCASSPPAGLAETQYFGPGTRLTVL.

V and J are TRBV7-2 and TRBJ2-7; D is possibly TRBD1 (6 bases). V lost 0 bases and J lost 6, with 12 bases in between. The CDR3 covers 14 residues. Germline V gene lookup returns CDR1 SGHTA and CDR2 FQGNSA. The CDR3: CASSLARGNGEQYF. The DNA of the CDR3 is TGTGCCAGCAGCTTAGCTAGGGGGAATGGCGAGCAGTACTTC.

This chain uses TRBV28 with TRBJ2-5, with 9 bases matching TRBD2. CDR1 is MDHEN and CDR2 is SYDVKM in the germline V gene. Trimming cost V 7 bases and J 5 bases; bases outside gene matches: 8. The CDR3 is 14 residues long. Here the CDR3 reads CASNWREGPETQYF. The CDR3 DNA is TGTGCCAGCAATTGGCGGGAGGGCCCGGAGACCCAGTACTTC.

The count of this clone is one. The rearrangement links TRBV18 to TRBJ2-5; possible D gene TRBD1, 6 bases. Germline CDR1 KGHSH, CDR2 LQKENI. The CDR3 runs 15 residues. V dropped 8 bases and J dropped 5 bases, with 21 bases sitting between them. In nucleotides, the CDR3 is TGTGCCAGCACCCCCGACAGGACCACCGGGGAGACCCAGTACTTC. Residues: CASTPDRTTGETQYF.